The source of this T cell receptor (beta chain) is a study of response to subunit inactivated influenza vaccine. Study results and caveats: Only a handful of new T cells, the authors suggested, are recruited with each seasonal influenza vaccination.

This clonotype has only a few counts. Its antigen remains unknown. Per the germline V gene, CDR1 is KGHDR and CDR2 is SFDVKD. This CDR3 spans 14 amino acids. Trimming shortened V by 4 bases and J by 9 bases, and 15 bases separated the two germline ends. Via MiXCR, TCRdb re-called the RT-PCR reads, giving one row per CDR3 protein. Of around 160,000 distinct CDR3 sequences in the sample, about a tenth were seen once. The clonotype was recovered from a man between 45 and 60 years old who received an inactivated influenza vaccine. V usage is TRBV24-1 and J usage is TRBJ2-1; D remains unclear. The sequenced sample was non-naive T cells sorted from PBMCs, obtained 35 to 45 days after vaccination. CDR3 in amino acids: CATSDPWHASEQFF. The CDR3 nucleotides are TGTGCCACCAGTGACCCTTGGCACGCTAGTGAGCAGTTCTTC.